The source of this T cell receptor beta chain is a study of shared clonotypes between healthy human individuals. Study conclusions and caveats: It was anticipated that sequencing depth would influence how many clonotypes donors shared.

Germline loops: CDR1 SGHKS, CDR2 YYEKEE (reference sequence). The CDR3 runs to 15 residues. Trimming left V 1 base short and J 5 bases short, with 13 bases between. TCRdb's table, derived via immunoSEQ multiplex PCR, lists solely in-frame clones and lacks some. The repertoire has 450,000 to 500,000 clones, 70% to 80% of them found once; the top ten carry approximately 12%. Points on this clone: The antigen is not known.

This chain uses TRBV5-5 with TRBJ1-5, with D tentatively TRBD1 (6 bases). The sample was PBMCs. This clonotype originated in a woman between 40 and 50 years old in good health. Some clones in this sample may be carry-over from other donors' samples. The CDR3 loop reads CASSLYGGLDQPQHF. In DNA form, the CDR3 reads TGTGCCAGCAGCTTGTATGGGGGCCTGGATCAGCCCCAGCATTTT.